Shown below are 18 T cell receptor beta chains from a single sample sequenced in a study of cytomegalovirus exposure and HLA in healthy donors. It was with 60 Vbeta and 13 Jbeta primers that the PCR ran. The repertoire was sequenced with immunoSEQ multiplex PCR; TCRdb's copy has only in-frame clones and lacks some. Among about 190,000 clones listed, about three quarters were seen once. The sequencing input was PBMCs. These receptor sequences come from a woman aged 30 to 39 in good health and CMV-seropositive.

V is TRBV11-2 and J is TRBJ2-3; TRBD2 is a possible D gene (6 bases). The length of the CDR3 is 13 residues. The V end lost 2 bases, the J end lost 9 bases, and 12 bases lay between the germline ends. The germline V gene has CDR1 SGHAT and CDR2 FQNNGV. The CDR3: CASSLTGEWTQYF. CDR3 DNA: TGTGCCAGCAGCTTAACGGGAGAGTGGACGCAGTATTTT.

This chain's CDR3 is CASSFGGENSPLHF. In DNA form, the CDR3 reads TGTGCCAGCAGCTTTGGGGGGGAGAATTCACCCCTCCACTTT. The rearrangement uses TRBV7-9 and TRBJ1-6; D may be TRBD1 (5 bases). The V end was cut by 3 bases, the J end by 7 bases, with 10 bases between. This CDR3 is 14 amino acids long. The germline V gene encodes CDR1 SEHNR and CDR2 FQNEAQ (reference sequence).

This clone showed up just a few times. The chain uses TRBV19 and TRBJ2-7; 10 bases agree with TRBD1. CDR3 length: 15 amino acids. The J segment lost 3 bases and the V segment lost 4 bases, leaving 6 bases of the junction unmatched. The germline gives CDR1 LNHDA, CDR2 SQIVND (reference sequence). The CDR3 coding sequence is TGTGCCAGTAGTACCTCGGGACAGGGGTTCTACGAGCAGTACTTC. Translation gives CASSTSGQGFYEQYF.

The V call is TRBV6-5, the J call TRBJ2-5; TRBD1 aligns across 11 bases. Trimming cost V 2 bases and J 5 bases; bases outside gene matches: 4. CDR1 MNHEY and CDR2 SVGAGI come from the germline V gene. CDR3 size: 15 residues. In nucleotides, the CDR3 is TGTGCCAGCAGTTACGGGACAGGGGGGGTGGAGACCCAGTACTTC. Its protein product is CASSYGTGGVETQYF.

The gene calls are TRBV2 and TRBJ1-1, with a weak D call TRBD1 (6 bases). Deletions cut 6 bases from V and 4 bases from J, with 12 bases between. The CDR3 runs 13 residues. Germline CDR1 is SNHLY and CDR2 is FYNNEI. Here the CDR3 DNA reads TGTGCCAGCAGGCCACAGGGTAGCACTGAAGCTTTCTTT. Translated, it gives CASRPQGSTEAFF.

V is TRBV11-2 and J is TRBJ2-3; D may be TRBD1 (5 bases). The CDR3 sequence is 16 residues long. CDR1 is SGHAT, CDR2 FQNNGV, per germline. V lost 0 bases, J lost 3 bases, and 13 bases lay in between. The CDR3 sequence: CASSLEGARATDTQYF. The CDR3 nucleotides read TGTGCCAGCAGCTTAGAAGGGGCCAGGGCGACAGATACGCAGTATTTT.

The J gene is TRBJ2-5, the V gene TRBV7-9, with 7 bases that match TRBD1. Per the germline V gene, CDR1 is SEHNR and CDR2 is FQNEAQ (reference sequence). This CDR3 has 12 amino acids. V shed 3 bases, J shed 11 bases, and the junction held 6 bases outside the gene matches. CDR3 sequence: CASSLTGLEQYF. CDR3 DNA sequence: TGTGCCAGCAGCTTGACAGGGTTAGAGCAGTACTTC.

This chain connects TRBV5-6 to TRBJ2-2; 10 bases map to TRBD2. Trimming removed 4 bases from V and 5 bases from J; junction bases left unmatched: 8. The length of the CDR3 is 16 residues. Germline CDR1 SGHDT, CDR2 YYEEEE. CDR3 bases: TGTGCCAGCAGCCGTCGAGGTAGCGGGAGGACCGGGGAGCTGTTTTTT. The encoded protein is CASSRRGSGRTGELFF.

The J gene is TRBJ2-1, the V gene TRBV5-1, with D tentatively TRBD2 (5 bases). Germline assignment: CDR1 SGHRS and CDR2 YFSETQ. V gave up 0 bases and J gave up 8 bases, with 18 bases separating them. This CDR3 is 16 amino acids long. The DNA of the CDR3 is TGCGCCAGCAGCTTGGCAAACGGACTGATGGTGGATGAGCAGTTCTTC. Translating gives CASSLANGLMVDEQFF.

The gene calls are TRBV6-1 and TRBJ2-3; TRBD2 matches 7 bases. This CDR3 region has 14 residues. With 4 bases clipped from V and 5 bases from J, the junction kept 6 bases outside the gene matches. From germline, CDR1 is MNHNS and CDR2 SASEGT. The CDR3 sequence is CASSGSGWGDTQYF. CDR3 DNA sequence: TGTGCCAGCAGTGGTAGCGGGTGGGGAGATACGCAGTATTTT.

The chain joins TRBV4-3 to TRBJ1-1; maybe TRBD1 (5 bases). Trimming removed 1 base at V and 4 bases at J, with 10 bases between. This CDR3 spans 14 amino acids. The germline CDR1 and CDR2 sequences are LGHNA and YSLEER. Here the CDR3 reads CASSQVEGATEAFF. The CDR3, as DNA: TGCGCCAGCAGCCAAGTTGAAGGGGCCACTGAAGCTTTCTTT.

The genes are TRBV6-5 and TRBJ1-4; D is uncertain. Germline lookup yields CDR1 MNHEY and CDR2 SVGAGI. The V and J ends lost 0 bases and 9 bases respectively, with 11 bases between them. The CDR3 spans 14 residues. Here the CDR3 reads CASSYSEGVQKLFF. DNA of the CDR3: TGTGCCAGCAGTTACTCAGAGGGAGTACAAAAACTGTTTTTT.

This clone came up a few times. The rearrangement uses TRBV4-1 and TRBJ1-1, with TRBD1 matching 7 bases. Trimming cost V 6 bases and J 4 bases; bases outside gene matches: 8. The CDR3 has 14 residues. Germline-derived CDR1 and CDR2 are MGHRA and YSYEKL. CDR3 region: CASRFDRVGTEAFF. Here the CDR3 DNA reads TGCGCCAGCAGGTTCGACAGGGTAGGCACTGAAGCTTTCTTT.

The chain couples TRBV28 to TRBJ2-2; TRBD2 agrees at 13 bases. Germline trimming cut 5 bases from V and 2 bases from J; bases unmatched to any gene: 8. Germline loops: CDR1 MDHEN, CDR2 SYDVKM. This CDR3 contains 18 residues. The CDR3, as DNA: TGTGCCAGCAGTCACTCCGGGACTAGCGGGGTAAACACCGGGGAGCTGTTTTTT. Protein: CASSHSGTSGVNTGELFF. The whole variable domain, filled in from reference TRBV28 and TRBJ2-2, reads DVKVTQSSRYLVKRTGEKVFLECVQDMDHENMFWYRQDPGLGLRLIYFSYDVKMKEKGDIPEGYSVSREKKERFSLILESASTNQTSMYLCASSHSGTSGVNTGELFFGEGSRLTVL.

This clone was observed once. The genes are TRBV7-9 and TRBJ2-1; maybe TRBD2 (5 bases). The V gene lost 3 bases and the J gene lost 6 bases, with 12 bases spanning the gap. Per the germline V gene, CDR1 is SEHNR and CDR2 is FQNEAQ (reference sequence). The CDR3 contains 14 residues. The CDR3, as DNA: TGTGCCAGCAGCTTGAGTTCGGCGGGCAATGAGCAGTTCTTC. Translating gives CASSLSSAGNEQFF.

This clone was seen only a few times. V gene TRBV7-2 combines with J gene TRBJ1-2; possibly TRBD1 for D (5 bases). The V end was cut by 5 bases, the J end by 7 bases, with 14 bases between. Germline V gives CDR1 SGHTA, CDR2 FQGNSA. The CDR3 is made up of 13 amino acids. DNA of the CDR3: TGTGCCAGCAGCCTTGACAGCCTTGGTGGCTACACCTTC. It is translated as CASSLDSLGGYTF.

Only a few counts were recorded for this clone. The chain employs TRBV5-1 and TRBJ1-2; the match to TRBD1 covers 10 bases. The trim removed 5 bases at V and 8 bases at J, leaving 6 bases unmatched. This CDR3 spans 13 amino acids. Germline assignment: CDR1 SGHRS and CDR2 YFSETQ. The CDR3 region is CASSTDRGTGYTF. The CDR3 DNA sequence: TGCGCCAGCAGTACGGACAGGGGGACAGGCTACACCTTC.

This clone was seen once. The rearrangement joins TRBV18 to TRBJ2-3, with 8 bases that match TRBD1. With 2 bases clipped from V and 1 base from J, the junction kept 2 bases outside the gene matches. The CDR3 is 15 amino acids. The germline gives CDR1 KGHSH, CDR2 LQKENI. In nucleotides, the CDR3 is TGTGCCAGCTCACCAGCACAGGGGGGCACAGATACGCAGTATTTT. This gives the protein CASSPAQGGTDTQYF.